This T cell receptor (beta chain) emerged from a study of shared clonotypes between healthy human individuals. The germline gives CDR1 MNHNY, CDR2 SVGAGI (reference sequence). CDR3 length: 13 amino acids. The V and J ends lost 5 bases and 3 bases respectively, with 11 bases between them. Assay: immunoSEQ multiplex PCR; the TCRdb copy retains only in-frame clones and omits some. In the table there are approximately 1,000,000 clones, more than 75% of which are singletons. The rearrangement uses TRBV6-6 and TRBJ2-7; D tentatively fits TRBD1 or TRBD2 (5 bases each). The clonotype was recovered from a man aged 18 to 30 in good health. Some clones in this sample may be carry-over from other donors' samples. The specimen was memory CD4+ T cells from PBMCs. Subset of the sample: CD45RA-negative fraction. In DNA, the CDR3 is TGTGCCAGCAGTCTCTATGGGGGCTACGAGCAGTACTTC. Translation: CASSLYGGYEQYF.